The 14 T cell receptor beta chains below all came from one sample that was sequenced in a study of T cells in women clearing cervical HPV infection. The protocol was immunoSEQ multiplex PCR, while the TCRdb copy is restricted to in-frame clones and leaves out a portion. This sample's clone table lists 15,000 to 20,000 clones. Material for sequencing was blood buffy coat. The source is a woman aged 18-70 years with a cervical HPV16 infection that either progressed to CIN3+ or cleared (not recorded which).

As concerns this clone: The missing CDR3 end, 3 residues past where the read stops, is filled in from the germline J gene. The V and J genes are TRBV7-3 and TRBJ2-3; the D gene is possibly TRBD2 (6 bases). Germline V lookup: CDR1 SGHTA, CDR2 FQGTGA. This CDR3 spans 14 amino acids. Trimming pared 5 bases from V and 8 bases from J, leaving 17 bases between. The CDR3 protein is CASSPSSGRGTQYF. CDR3 bases read: TGTGCCAGCAGCCCCAGCTCGGGGCGGGGTACG.

A word on this clone: The read terminates 3 residues ahead of where the CDR3 ends, so the germline J gene completes it. This sequence joins TRBV5-1 and TRBJ2-2; unclear D gene. Trimming shortened V by 0 bases and J by 7 bases, and 7 bases separated the two germline ends. CDR1 and CDR2 (germline): SGHRS, YFSETQ. This CDR3 contains 13 residues. The part of the CDR3 DNA that was read is TGCGCCAGCAGCTTGGTTGGCGGCGGGGAG. Its translation: CASSLVGGGE. The entire CDR3 sequence reads CASSLVGGGELFF. The full variable domain, completed using reference TRBV5-1 and TRBJ2-2, is KAGVTQTPRYLIKTRGQQVTLSCSPISGHRSVSWYQQTPGQGLQFLFEYFSETQRNKGNFPGRFSGRQFSNSRSEMNVSTLELGDSALYLCASSLVGGGELFFGEGSRLTVL.

Note on this clone: The sequence runs out 3 residues before the end of the CDR3; the remainder is reconstructed from the germline J gene. This chain joins TRBV10-1 and TRBJ2-7; D unresolved. The CDR3 is 15 amino acids. The germline gives CDR1 WNHNN, CDR2 SYGVQD (reference sequence). The ends were cut back, 5 bases at V and 3 bases at J, with 17 bases in the middle. CDR3 DNA (partial): TGCGCCAGCAGTTCTTTCGACACCACCTACTACGAG. Translation gives CASSSFDTTYYE. The CDR3 in its entirety is CASSSFDTTYYEQYF.

As to this clone: The DNA ends 3 residues before the CDR3 does, and the rest of the CDR3 is filled in from the germline J gene. The rearrangement links TRBV7-2 to TRBJ1-1, with D unresolved. Trimming cost V 5 bases and J 0 bases, with 13 bases left between them. The CDR3 length is 15 residues. Germline CDR1 reads SGHTA; CDR2 reads FQGNSA. The part of the CDR3 DNA that was read is TGTGCCAGCAGCACCTTGAAGGGTATGAACACTGAA. It encodes CASSTLKGMNTE. The entire CDR3 protein reads CASSTLKGMNTEAFF.

As to this clone: The read finishes 3 residues shy of the CDR3 end, and the germline J gene is used to complete it. The rearrangement uses TRBV7-9 and TRBJ2-3; maybe TRBD2 (5 bases). Germline CDR1 SEHNR, CDR2 FQNEAQ (reference sequence). The CDR3 is 14 amino acids. The CDR3 spells CASSSESGGQPQYF. The CDR3 bases that were read are TGTGCCAGCAGCTCGGAAAGTGGCGGGCAGCCG.

Concerning this clone itself: The read falls 3 residues short of the CDR3 end, and the missing part is taken from the germline J gene. The rearrangement joins TRBV10-1 to TRBJ2-3, with D unclear. The CDR3 has 13 residues. V lost 2 bases and J lost 2, with 5 bases in between. Germline V gene data show CDR1 as WNHNN and CDR2 as SYGVQD (reference sequence). The CDR3 region is CASSERLTDTQYF. The CDR3 bases that were read are TGCGCCAGCAGTGAGAGACTCACAGATACG.

Details on this clone: The read terminates 3 residues ahead of where the CDR3 ends, so the germline J gene completes it. The rearrangement uses TRBV20-1 and TRBJ1-5; a weak D match, TRBD1 (5 bases). CDR1 and CDR2 (germline): DFQATT, SNEGSKA (reference sequence). Between the trimmed V and J ends, which lost 3 bases and 6 bases, there was a span of 12 bases. The CDR3 is 13 amino acids. The DNA read from the CDR3 is TGCAGTGCTAGGACAGTCTTAGGTCAGCCC. It is translated as CSARTVLGQP. The complete CDR3 protein is CSARTVLGQPQHF.

Points on this clone: The read finishes 3 residues shy of the CDR3 end, and the germline J gene is used to complete it. V is TRBV29-1 and J is TRBJ2-1; TRBD2 matches 7 bases. The CDR3 is 14 residues long. CDR1 and CDR2 from the germline V gene are SQVTM and ANQGSEA. V shed 3 bases and J 7 bases; nucleotides not matched to a gene: 9. Incomplete CDR3 DNA: TGCAGCGTTGAGGGCGGGAGATGGAAAAATGAG. Translated, it gives CSVEGGRWKNE. The whole CDR3 region reads CSVEGGRWKNEQFF.

With respect to this clone: Coverage ceases 3 residues before the CDR3 finishes, and the germline J gene fills in the end. V usage is TRBV12-3 or TRBV12-4 and J usage is TRBJ2-3; 9 positions match TRBD2. V dropped 0 bases and J dropped 2; count of bases not matched to a gene: 3. There are 16 residues in the CDR3. CDR3 bases read: TGTGCCAGCAGTTTAGCGGCTAGCGGGGACACAGATACG. Protein sequence: CASSLAASGDTDT. The whole CDR3 sequence reads CASSLAASGDTDTQYF.

Comment on this clone: With the read ending 3 residues before the CDR3 end, the germline J gene is used to fill in that end. V usage is TRBV19 and J usage is TRBJ2-2; D may be TRBD1 (6 bases). CDR3 length equals 16 residues. Germline V gives CDR1 LNHDA, CDR2 SQIVND (reference sequence). The CDR3 sequence is CASRRQEAATNEKLFF. CDR3 bases read: TGTGCCAGTAGACGACAGGAAGCGGCAACTAATGAAAAG.

As regards this clone: With the read ending 3 residues before the CDR3 end, the germline J gene is used to fill in that end. This CDR3 is also generated by other DNA sequences in the sample. The chain carries TRBV10-3 and TRBJ1-3; weak D call: TRBD1 (5 bases). Trimming removed 10 bases at V and 0 bases at J, with 13 bases between. The CDR3 loop spans 14 amino acids. Germline CDR1 ENHRY, CDR2 SYGVKD. The covered CDR3 bases are TGTGCCAGGATAGGGGCACACTCTGGAAACACC. Protein: CARIGAHSGNT. The whole CDR3 protein reads CARIGAHSGNTIYF.

A word on this clone: The sequenced fragment ends 3 residues before the CDR3 boundary, so the rest is inferred from the germline J gene. The chain joins TRBV6-2 or TRBV6-3 to TRBJ2-7, with a weak D call TRBD1 (5 bases). Germline V lookup: CDR1 MNHEY, CDR2 SVGEGT. V lost 7 bases and J lost 3, with 19 bases in between. The CDR3 covers 15 residues. Incomplete CDR3 DNA: TGTGCCAGCACCAATGACAGATCAGGTCTCTACGAG. The encoded protein is CASTNDRSGLYE. The full CDR3 protein reads CASTNDRSGLYEQYF.

The CDR3 loop reads CAISQGPGERPQHF. Incomplete CDR3 DNA: TGTGCCATTAGTCAGGGGCCGGGTGAACGGCCC. The gene calls are TRBV10-3 and TRBJ1-5; TRBD1 is a possible D gene (6 bases). From the germline J gene comes the end of the CDR3, since the read stops 3 residues before it. The CDR3 runs to 14 residues. V lost 9 bases to trimming and J lost 9 bases, with 21 bases between them. CDR1 is ENHRY and CDR2 is SYGVKD in the germline V gene.

About this clone itself: The CDR3 goes on 3 residues after the read ends, and that part is filled in from the germline J gene. The chain has TRBV29-1 and TRBJ1-2, with TRBD1 matching 7 bases. This CDR3 has 11 amino acids. Germline CDR1 and CDR2: SQVTM and ANQGSEA. V was clipped by 3 bases and J by 6 bases; unmatched bases: 1. The CDR3 bases that were read are TGCAGCGTTGAGACAGGGAATGGC. Translating gives CSVETGNG. The complete CDR3 protein is CSVETGNGYTF. The full variable domain, rest sourced from reference TRBV29-1 and TRBJ1-2, is SAVISQKPSRDICQRGTSLTIQCQVDSQVTMMFWYRQQPGQSLTLIATANQGSEATYESGFVIDKFPISRPNLTFSTLTVSNMSPEDSSIYLCSVETGNGYTFGSGTRLTVV.